The rows below give T cell receptor beta chains drawn from one sample of a study of blood T cell repertoires in COVID-19. Only in-frame clones appear in the TCRdb table, and some are missing; sequencing was by immunoSEQ multiplex PCR. The sample holds about 300,000 clones, 70% to 90% seen once. The sample was PBMCs or T cells enriched from blood (not recorded which). The receptors shown here come from a young woman who had recovered from COVID-19. Each CDR3 is given without its conserved first and last residue. The order of the fields is J gene, V gene, CDR3 protein.

J gene: TRBJ1-5
V gene: TRBV30
CDR3 protein: AWSAGVDQPQH

J gene: TRBJ1-2
V gene: TRBV2
CDR3 protein: ASRAGQGANYGYT

J gene: TRBJ1-3
V gene: TRBV29-1
CDR3 protein: SVDGTAGNTIY

J gene: TRBJ2-3
V gene: TRBV2
CDR3 protein: ASRQGGTDTQY

J gene: TRBJ1-5
V gene: TRBV18
CDR3 protein: ASSSDFYSNQPQH

J gene: TRBJ2-6
V gene: TRBV10-2
CDR3 protein: ASRPTGTGANVLT

J gene: TRBJ2-7
V gene: TRBV5-1
CDR3 protein: ASSGDRGYEQY

J gene: TRBJ1-4
V gene: TRBV2
CDR3 protein: ASRYRTTNEKLF

J gene: TRBJ1-2
V gene: TRBV11-2
CDR3 protein: ASSSQGNYGYT

J gene: TRBJ1-6
V gene: TRBV30
CDR3 protein: AWSVGRGNSPLH

J gene: TRBJ1-5
V gene: TRBV5-8
CDR3 protein: ASSLGSGINQPQH

J gene: TRBJ1-2
V gene: TRBV19
CDR3 protein: ASSMGTGFSYGYT

J gene: TRBJ1-1
V gene: TRBV27
CDR3 protein: ASRTNRGTEAF

J gene: TRBJ1-1
V gene: TRBV7-9
CDR3 protein: ASSPRSAGTEAF

J gene: TRBJ2-2
V gene: TRBV6-2/TRBV6-3
CDR3 protein: ASSFTSIGELF